Presented here are 2 T cell receptor beta chains from one specimen sequenced in a study of T cell responses to AZD1222 COVID-19 vaccine. Sequencing used immunoSEQ multiplex PCR; TCRdb keeps in-frame clones, though not all of them. The sample carries some 180,000 clones, roughly nine tenths recorded once. The sequenced sample was peripheral blood, obtained 28 days after the second AZD1222 dose. These receptors were collected from an adult who received the AZD1222 COVID-19 vaccine.

The chain links TRBV27 to TRBJ1-4; 9 nucleotides agree with TRBD1. The V gene end was trimmed by 5 bases and the J gene end by 8 bases; junction bases not matched to a gene: 9. The germline V gene encodes CDR1 MNHEY and CDR2 SMNVEV (reference sequence). The CDR3 has 15 residues. CDR3 loop: CASSPTGGLGEKLFF. The CDR3 DNA reads TGTGCCAGCAGTCCCACAGGGGGCTTAGGAGAAAAACTGTTTTTT.

The chain carries TRBV19 and TRBJ1-1; 7 nucleotides match TRBD1. V trimming: 2 bases; J trimming: 0 bases; junction bases outside the gene matches: 24. Germline V gives CDR1 LNHDA, CDR2 SQIVND (reference sequence). The CDR3 length is 22 residues. CDR3 sequence (DNA): TGTGCCAGTAGTATAACCAGGGTGAGGGGGCTAGGGAGTTATCTCTTGAACACTGAAGCTTTCTTT. As protein: CASSITRVRGLGSYLLNTEAFF.